This TCR beta chain was retrieved from a study of blood T cell repertoires in COVID-19. Study overall: Acute and convalescent COVID-19 specimens originated in the United States, Italy and Spain. Nucleic acid was either cDNA or gDNA, and it came from T cells, B-cell-depleted T cells, or PBMCs.

Produced via immunoSEQ multiplex PCR; TCRdb's table is partial and in-frame only. This table holds approximately 180,000 clones, 81% found once. The CDR3 extends over 14 amino acids. The V end was cut by 6 bases, the J end by 6 bases, with 17 bases between. CDR1 and CDR2 (germline): SNHLY, FYNNEI. Enrollment of patients from Seattle took place during active infection, with longitudinal follow-up. The TCR was taken from a woman aged 80 or over with COVID-19, enrolled during active disease. The rearrangement links TRBV2 to TRBJ1-2; tentatively, D is TRBD1 (5 bases). The sample taken for sequencing was peripheral blood. The CDR3 here is CASSVGMGRNGYTF. CDR3 nucleotides: TGTGCCAGCAGCGTTGGGATGGGGCGCAATGGCTACACCTTC.